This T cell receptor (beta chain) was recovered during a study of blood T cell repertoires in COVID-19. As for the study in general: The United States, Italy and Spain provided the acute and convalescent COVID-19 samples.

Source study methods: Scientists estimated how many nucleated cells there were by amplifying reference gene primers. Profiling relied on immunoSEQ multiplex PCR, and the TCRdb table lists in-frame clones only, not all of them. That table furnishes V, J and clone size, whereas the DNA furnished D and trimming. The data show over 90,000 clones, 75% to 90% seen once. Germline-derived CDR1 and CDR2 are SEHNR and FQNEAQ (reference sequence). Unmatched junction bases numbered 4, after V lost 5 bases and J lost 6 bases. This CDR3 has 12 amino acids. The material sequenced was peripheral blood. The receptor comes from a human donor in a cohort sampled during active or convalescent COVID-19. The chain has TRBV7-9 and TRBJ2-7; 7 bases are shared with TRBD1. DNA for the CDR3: TGTGCCAGCAGCGTAGACAGGGTCGAGCAGTACTTC. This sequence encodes CASSVDRVEQYF.